What follows are 29 T cell receptor beta chains derived from one specimen sequenced in a study of glioma-infiltrating T cells. Using RNA template, CDR3s of TCR alpha and beta were amplified with iRepertoire arm-PCR. TCRdb used MiXCR to reprocess the multiplex PCR reads, holding one entry per CDR3 protein. The sample holds approximately 4,400 distinct CDR3 sequences, under 30% seen once. Sequences were obtained from glioma tissue, nonneoplastic brain tissue, or PBMCs (not recorded which). The receptors derive from a human donor with low-grade glioma or glioblastoma, undergoing nonglioma brain surgery, or in good health (not recorded which).

This clonotype has at least ten counts. The genes are TRBV13 and TRBJ1-1, with D uncertain. Germline V gives CDR1 PRHDT, CDR2 FYEKMQ (reference sequence). Trimming cost V 5 bases and J 0 bases, with 10 bases left between them. This CDR3 region has 14 residues. CDR3 region: CASSQNSMNTEAFF. For the CDR3, the DNA is TGTGCCAGCAGCCAGAACAGCATGAACACTGAAGCTTTCTTT.

This clonotype was seen ten or more times. The chain couples TRBV4-1 to TRBJ2-7, with D possibly matching TRBD2 (5 bases). V was cut by 4 bases and J by 2 bases, with 12 bases left in between. The germline CDR1 and CDR2 sequences are MGHRA and YSYEKL. The CDR3 is 14 amino acids. The CDR3 region is CASSPSPGTYEQYF. For the CDR3, the DNA is TGCGCCAGCAGCCCAAGTCCGGGGACCTACGAGCAGTACTTC.

By sample share, this clonotype is large (0.1 to 1%). The rearrangement joins TRBV6-2 or TRBV6-3 to TRBJ1-1; 7 bases align to TRBD1. The CDR3 is 14 residues long. Germline CDR1 and CDR2: MNHEY and SVGEGT. Unmatched junction bases numbered 1, after V lost 2 bases and J lost 1 base. The CDR3 DNA sequence: TGTGCCAGCAGTTACAGGGACAGGAACACTGAAGCTTTCTTT. Protein: CASSYRDRNTEAFF.

The V gene is TRBV27, the J gene TRBJ2-7; D unresolved. The germline V gene encodes CDR1 MNHEY and CDR2 SMNVEV (reference sequence). The CDR3 loop spans 9 amino acids. In DNA form, the CDR3 reads TGTGTTAGCACCCCCGAGCAGTACGTC. It specifies CVSTPEQYV.

The rearrangement uses TRBV28 and TRBJ2-5; 9 bases are shared with TRBD2. This CDR3 spans 15 amino acids. The germline gives CDR1 MDHEN, CDR2 SYDVKM. The V gene end was trimmed by 7 bases and the J gene end by 9 bases; junction bases not matched to a gene: 15. Here the CDR3 DNA reads TGTGCCAGCACCACTCGGCTAGCGGGGCGCGAGGCCCAGTACTTC. Translating it yields CASTTRLAGREAQYF.

This clonotype is labeled as medium-sized. The rearrangement joins TRBV2 to TRBJ1-2, with a weak D call TRBD1 (6 bases). The CDR3 sequence is 15 residues long. V was trimmed by 5 bases and J by 2 bases, leaving 15 bases between them. Germline assignment: CDR1 SNHLY and CDR2 FYNNEI. The CDR3 coding sequence is TGTGCCAGCAGTTATCGACAGGCCAAAAACTATGGCTACACCTTC. Protein sequence: CASSYRQAKNYGYTF. The full variable domain, with the rest looked up from reference TRBV2 and TRBJ1-2, is EPEVTQTPSHQVTQMGQEVILRCVPISNHLYFYWYRQILGQKVEFLVSFYNNEISEKSEIFDDQFSVERPDGSNFTLKIRSTKLEDSAMYFCASSYRQAKNYGYTFGSGTRLTVV.

Worth noting for this clonotype: One base away lies a much larger clone, so this may be a sequencing read error. The chain carries TRBV10-2 and TRBJ2-5; 8 positions agree with TRBD2. The ends lost 7 bases at V and 9 bases at J; junction bases unmatched: 13. The CDR3 extends over 14 amino acids. CDR1 and CDR2 (germline): WSHSY, SAAADI. The CDR3 loop is CASTKPGLGEAQYF. CDR3 DNA sequence: TGCGCCAGCACAAAGCCGGGACTAGGGGAGGCCCAGTACTTC.

Ten or more counts support this clonotype. The chain has TRBV10-3 and TRBJ2-5; 8 positions agree with TRBD1. This CDR3 has 15 residues. With 5 bases clipped from V and 1 base from J, the junction kept 6 bases outside the gene matches. Germline CDR1 ENHRY, CDR2 SYGVKD. The CDR3 DNA reads as TGTGCCATCAGTTCCCGACAGGGGCCCCAAGAGACCCAGTACTTC. Translating it yields CAISSRQGPQETQYF.

This clonotype was counted ten times or more. A read error may produce the germline difference seen at one junction end. This chain links TRBV11-2 with TRBJ2-6; D not certain. The CDR3 is 16 amino acids. CDR1 is SGHAT, CDR2 FQNNGV, per germline. DNA of the CDR3: TGTGCCAGCAGTTCAGACGGCGGTTCTGAGGCCAACGTCCTGACTTTC. Translated, it gives CASSSDGGSEANVLTF.

By share, this clonotype counts as medium-sized. The V and J genes are TRBV25-1 and TRBJ2-7, with D perhaps TRBD1 or TRBD2 (5 bases each). The CDR3 is made up of 13 amino acids. Germline values: CDR1 MGHDK, CDR2 SYGVNS. Trimming took 4 bases from V and 3 from J, leaving 10 bases between them. This chain's CDR3 is CASSVGTNYEQYF. The CDR3 bases are TGTGCCAGCAGTGTCGGGACCAACTACGAGCAGTACTTC.

The chain employs TRBV28 and TRBJ2-2, with TRBD1 matching over 12 bases. The length of the CDR3 is 17 residues. Looked up from germline, CDR1 is MDHEN and CDR2 is SYDVKM. J was trimmed by 8 bases and V by 2 bases; bases with no gene match: 9. CDR3 nucleotide sequence: TGTGCCAGCAGTTTACCCCCGGGACAGGGGGCCACGGGGGAGCTGTTTTTT. Protein sequence: CASSLPPGQGATGELFF. Complete variable domain (other parts from reference TRBV28 and TRBJ2-2): DVKVTQSSRYLVKRTGEKVFLECVQDMDHENMFWYRQDPGLGLRLIYFSYDVKMKEKGDIPEGYSVSREKKERFSLILESASTNQTSMYLCASSLPPGQGATGELFFGEGSRLTVL.

This clonotype was seen ten or more times. V gene TRBV5-4 combines with J gene TRBJ2-7; 10 positions match TRBD1. CDR1 is SGHNT and CDR2 is YYREEE in the germline V gene (reference sequence). The CDR3 sequence is 14 residues long. V lost 3 bases, J lost 6 bases, and 6 bases stayed unmatched. The CDR3, as DNA: TGTGCCAGCAGCTGGGGACAGGGGAACTCCGAGCAGTACGTC. This translates into CASSWGQGNSEQYV.

This clonotype was recorded at least ten times. The chain combines TRBV4-1 with TRBJ2-7; TRBD2 might be the D (5 bases). The germline CDR1 and CDR2 sequences are MGHRA and YSYEKL. V lost 0 bases and J lost 4, with 13 bases in between. The CDR3 extends over 15 amino acids. The CDR3 DNA reads TGCGCCAGCAGCCAAGAGGCAGGCCGGGGATACGAGCAGTACTTC. It encodes CASSQEAGRGYEQYF.

This clonotype occurred many times. V usage is TRBV5-6 and J usage is TRBJ2-7; 9 bases align to TRBD2. Trimming cost V 4 bases and J 3 bases; bases outside gene matches: 2. The germline gives CDR1 SGHDT, CDR2 YYEEEE. This CDR3 has 13 amino acids. CDR3 region: CASSPRGGYEQYV. In nucleotides, the CDR3 is TGTGCCAGCAGCCCGCGGGGGGGCTACGAGCAGTACGTC.

This clonotype was detected ten times or more. DNA of the CDR3: TGTGCCAGTAACCACCTCTTTAGGGACTATGGCTACACCTTC. It codes for CASNHLFRDYGYTF. V and J are TRBV19 and TRBJ1-2; no reliable D call. V shed 7 bases and J shed 3 bases, with 15 bases lying between them. Germline V gene sequence: CDR1 LNHDA, CDR2 SQIVND (reference sequence). The CDR3 extends over 14 amino acids.

The chain couples TRBV29-1 to TRBJ2-1; TRBD2 agrees at 14 bases. The CDR3 spans 17 residues. The V gene's germline CDR1 is SQVTM and CDR2 ANQGSEA. V was pared by 3 bases and J by 4 bases, with 8 bases of the junction left unmatched. CDR3 region: CSVDGTSGGLTYNEQFF. The CDR3 nucleotides read TGCAGCGTTGACGGGACTAGCGGGGGTCTAACTTACAATGAGCAGTTCTTC.

This clonotype was observed at least ten times. The chain uses TRBV3-1 and TRBJ1-5; a possible D gene is TRBD1 (5 bases). Trimming took 4 bases from V and 3 from J, leaving 10 bases between them. CDR1 LGHDT and CDR2 YNNKEL come from the germline V gene (reference sequence). CDR3 length equals 14 residues. CDR3 coding DNA: TGTGCCAGCAGCCCCTCGGACACCAATCAGCCCCAGCATTTT. This translates into CASSPSDTNQPQHF. Supplemented by reference TRBV3-1 and TRBJ1-5, the full variable domain reads DTAVSQTPKYLVTQMGNDKSIKCEQNLGHDTMYWYKQDSKKFLKIMFSYNNKELIINETVPNRFSPKSPDKAHLNLHINSLELGDSAVYFCASSPSDTNQPQHFGDGTRLSIL.

This clonotype was detected ten times or more. The V and J genes are TRBV12-3 or TRBV12-4 and TRBJ2-3, with D possibly called TRBD1 or TRBD2 (5 bases each). The CDR3 contains 13 residues. The ends were cut back, 8 bases at V and 1 base at J, with 10 bases in the middle. The CDR3 sequence: CASGTHGTDTQYF. CDR3 in DNA: TGTGCCAGCGGGACCCATGGCACAGATACGCAGTATTTT.

This clonotype was seen a few times. V usage is TRBV10-3 and J usage is TRBJ2-5; D remains unclear. Trimming took off 4 bases at V and 3 bases at J, with 9 bases between the two ends. The CDR3 covers 13 residues. CDR1 and CDR2 from the germline V gene are ENHRY and SYGVKD. The chain's CDR3 is CAISVGPEETQYF. CDR3 sequence (DNA): TGTGCCATCAGTGTAGGGCCTGAAGAGACCCAGTACTTC.

Ten or more counts support this clonotype. The J gene is TRBJ2-5, the V gene TRBV10-2; 8 bases match TRBD2. The germline gives CDR1 WSHSY, CDR2 SAAADI. V dropped 2 bases and J dropped 0; count of bases not matched to a gene: 8. The CDR3 runs to 17 residues. CDR3 bases: TGCGCCAGCAGTGAGAGCCTAGCGGGCGGGTACCAAGAGACCCAGTACTTC. It is translated as CASSESLAGGYQETQYF.

By sample fraction, this clonotype is large (0.1 to 1%). The chain uses TRBV2 and TRBJ1-5; 7 positions match TRBD1. V shed 8 bases, J shed 2 bases, and the junction held 9 bases outside the gene matches. The CDR3 runs 15 residues. Per the germline V gene, CDR1 is SNHLY and CDR2 is FYNNEI. CDR3 in DNA: TGTGCCAGCTGGGGGGGGACAGTGGGCAATCAGCCCCAGCATTTT. This translates into CASWGGTVGNQPQHF.

The V and J genes are TRBV29-1 and TRBJ1-2, with 8 bases fitting TRBD1. Germline V gives CDR1 SQVTM, CDR2 ANQGSEA. This CDR3 contains 12 residues. The trim removed 2 bases at V and 5 bases at J, leaving 1 base unmatched. The CDR3 loop is CSVERQGYGYTF. CDR3 nucleotide sequence: TGCAGCGTTGAAAGACAGGGGTATGGCTACACCTTC. The complete variable domain, with remaining parts taken from reference TRBV29-1 and TRBJ1-2, reads SAVISQKPSRDICQRGTSLTIQCQVDSQVTMMFWYRQQPGQSLTLIATANQGSEATYESGFVIDKFPISRPNLTFSTLTVSNMSPEDSSIYLCSVERQGYGYTFGSGTRLTVV.

In this sample, this clonotype turned up many times. The chain uses TRBV7-2 and TRBJ2-2; 9 bases are shared with TRBD1. V was pared by 10 bases and J by 1 base, with 10 bases of the junction left unmatched. CDR1 SGHTA and CDR2 FQGNSA come from the germline V gene. CDR3 size: 16 residues. CDR3 sequence (DNA): TGTGCCACTTACTCTAGACAGGGGGTGAACACCGGGGAGCTGTTTTTT. Its protein is CATYSRQGVNTGELFF.

This clonotype was observed a single time. A clone one base away is much larger, so this may be a read error. The chain uses TRBV3-1 and TRBJ2-5; D remains unclear. Trimming pared 4 bases from V and 3 bases from J, leaving 9 bases between. Germline V gene sequence: CDR1 LGHDT, CDR2 YNNKEL (reference sequence). The CDR3 loop spans 13 amino acids. CDR3 in amino acids: CASSRWTKETQYF. The CDR3 nucleotides read TGTGCCAGCAGCCGATGGACCAAAGAGACCCAGTACTTC.

The V gene is TRBV9, the J gene TRBJ1-5; 7 nucleotides match TRBD1. This CDR3 contains 16 residues. After removal of 4 bases from V and 1 base from J, the junction contained 8 bases not matched to a gene. Per the germline V gene, CDR1 is SGDLS and CDR2 is YYNGEE. Here the CDR3 DNA reads TGTGCCAGCAGCCCAGGGGGGGGCTGGAGCAATCAGCCCCAGCATTTT. As protein: CASSPGGGWSNQPQHF.

In its sample, this clonotype was seen many times. Mismatch with germline at one junction end may stem from a read error. The genes are TRBV11-1 and TRBJ2-1; 13 bases line up with TRBD2. From germline, CDR1 is SGHAT and CDR2 FQDESV (reference sequence). This CDR3 spans 13 amino acids. CDR3 in DNA: TGTGCCAGCAGCTCCACTAGCGGGGGGGCCGAAGTCTTC. Translating gives CASSSTSGGAEVF.

This clonotype was detected a few times. This sequence joins TRBV5-1 and TRBJ2-5; D gene uncertain. The germline V gene encodes CDR1 SGHRS and CDR2 YFSETQ. The CDR3 has 13 amino acids. V was trimmed by 0 bases and J by 4 bases, leaving 7 bases between them. CDR3 sequence: CASSLGQRETQYF. The CDR3 bases are TGCGCCAGCAGCTTGGGACAACGAGAGACCCAGTACTTC. The full variable domain, completed using reference TRBV5-1 and TRBJ2-5, is KAGVTQTPRYLIKTRGQQVTLSCSPISGHRSVSWYQQTPGQGLQFLFEYFSETQRNKGNFPGRFSGRQFSNSRSEMNVSTLELGDSALYLCASSLGQRETQYFGPGTRLLVL.

This clonotype is medium-sized within its sample. This chain connects TRBV24-1 to TRBJ2-5; 7 bases agree with TRBD2. V was clipped by 4 bases and J by 2 bases; unmatched bases: 3. Per the germline V gene, CDR1 is KGHDR and CDR2 is SFDVKD. The CDR3 runs 14 residues. CDR3 DNA sequence: TGTGCCACCAGTGACGGGGGGTTACAAGAGACCCAGTACTTC. It codes for CATSDGGLQETQYF.

Within the sample, this clonotype is medium-sized (0.01 to 0.1%). The rearrangement joins TRBV28 to TRBJ2-7; D might be TRBD2 (5 bases). The CDR3 sequence is 14 residues long. The V and J ends lost 2 bases and 5 bases respectively, with 13 bases between them. Germline V gene data show CDR1 as MDHEN and CDR2 as SYDVKM. The CDR3, as DNA: TGTGCCAGCAGTTTAGCGGGTAATATGAACGAGCAGTACGTC. Protein product: CASSLAGNMNEQYV.